This T cell receptor beta chain is from a study of T cells after yellow fever vaccination (dated by TCRdb to about 2019). With respect to the entire study: The SMART-Seq v4 Ultra Low Input RNA kit was used to prepare libraries from fractions with low cell numbers. Blood was drawn at multiple timepoints before and after primary and secondary immunization, with bulk PBMC replicates and cell subsets isolated. Two healthy male donors, one aged 18 to 29 and one aged 30 to 40 years, were included in the cohort. To track T-cell clones before and after primary and booster YFV17D yellow fever vaccination, bulk TCR alpha and beta repertoires were sequenced longitudinally. Broad study findings and their caveats: Because the study included only a couple of donors, the extent to which the findings can be generalized is limited. The secondary T-cell response was found to be weaker but faster than the primary response, with a peak reached on day 5 rather than on day 15. Because abundant contaminating clonotypes from the bulk population could be contained in FACS-sorted repertoires, computational filtering was required. After the booster, most clones that had expanded after primary vaccination were detected again (nearly 98% of CD4 and 88% of CD8), suggesting broad maintenance of memory. A small share of clonotypes occurred in both CD4 and CD8 compartments, likely arising from convergent recombination.

This specimen's treatment or condition label, interpreted: live attenuated yellow fever vaccine strain. Two biological replicates of bulk PBMCs were collected at each blood-draw timepoint. A standard Ficoll-Paque protocol was used to isolate PBMCs from peripheral blood. RNA was extracted with TriZol from bulk PBMCs, CD4 and CD8 fractions, and dextramer-positive and dextramer-negative fractions. The germline V gene yields SGHRS for CDR1 and YFSETQ for CDR2. The CDR3, cysteine through phenylalanine, is 15 amino acids long. The retained sequence is limited to the CDR3, 45 bases, with the frame set at the first base. Germline trimming amounts to 0 bases on V and 5 bases on J, with 6 as the count of junction bases outside the gene matches. The sample holds a few counts of this clonotype. The specificity of this receptor is unknown. It has no much larger one-base neighbor in the sample; base qualities were not kept.

TCR cDNA was made using 5'RACE template switching, a step that added a universal primer site and unique molecular identifiers. cDNA synthesis was primed from both the TCR alpha and TCR beta constant segments. Two PCR steps were used to amplify libraries, with sample barcodes and sequencing adapters being added in the second step. Sequencing of libraries was done on Illumina HiSeq 2500 (2x100 bp) or NovaSeq (2x150 bp). Per the original workflow: MIGEC was used to demultiplex reads and collapse the reads into UMI consensus sequences, and MiXCR was used for V(D)J alignment. Clonotypes responding to the vaccine were identified with edgeR on replicate PBMC samples, with the criteria of FDR below 0.01 and a log2 fold change above 5 up to day 15. Bulk clonotypes were assigned CD4 or CD8 identity according to which sequenced CD4 or CD8 repertoire held them at higher abundance. The raw public data were reprocessed by TCRdb itself: fastp quality trimming at Q25, MiXCR clonotype calling, in-frame beta chains only. Each CDR3 protein appears once, grouped with its most common genes and DNA. The V and J calls, along with clone size, are taken from TCRdb and not from the paper's own processing. This sample comprises more than 350,000 distinct CDR3 sequences, approximately 10% of them detected only once. The ten largest make up roughly 18% of the sample.

Here the chain combines TRBV5-1 and TRBJ1-2, with 8 central nucleotides matching TRBD1. The sequence came from a man aged 18 to 30 who received the YFV17D yellow fever vaccine. The material was PBMCs, obtained on the day of the first yellow fever vaccination. The nucleotides read TGCGCCAGCAGCTTGGACAGGGGGTCATTTTATGGCTACACCTTC. This yields the protein CASSLDRGSFYGYTF.